This entry lists 25 T cell receptor beta chains sequenced from one sample in a study of response to subunit inactivated influenza vaccine (dated by TCRdb to between 2018 and 2020). The library was made by RT-PCR. TCRdb names Illumina HiSeq 2500 as the instrument used. Using fastp at Q25 and MiXCR, TCRdb reprocessed the public reads and kept productive beta chains. One record per CDR3 amino acid sequence lists the most common genes and DNA. The sample table lists about 650,000 distinct CDR3 sequences, 14% of them with a count of one. The ten largest make up less than 9% of the sample. The source was PBMCs from blood, collected less than 15 days before vaccination. These receptors originate from a man between 50 and 59 years old who received an inactivated influenza vaccine. Donor details come from another sample of the same person, matched by shared clones.

CDR3 sequence reads: CASSFPFTSGRTDTQYF. In nucleotides, the CDR3 is TGTGCCAGCAGCTTTCCCTTCACTAGCGGGAGGACAGATACGCAGTATTTT. The J gene is TRBJ2-3, the V gene TRBV11-1; 12 bases are a match to TRBD2. The CDR3 has 17 amino acids. CDR1 and CDR2 (germline): SGHAT, FQDESV (reference sequence). J lost 3 bases, V lost 3 bases, and 7 bases had no gene match.

This clonotype showed up many times. V is TRBV29-1 and J is TRBJ2-5; tentatively, D is TRBD1 (5 bases). V lost 4 bases to trimming and J lost 3 bases, with 15 bases between them. The CDR3 has 14 amino acids. Germline loops: CDR1 SQVTM, CDR2 ANQGSEA. For the CDR3, the DNA is TGCAGCGTTGGGCGTCAGGGCTTTAAAGAGACCCAGTACTTC. This encodes CSVGRQGFKETQYF. The complete variable domain, with remaining parts taken from reference TRBV29-1 and TRBJ2-5, reads SAVISQKPSRDICQRGTSLTIQCQVDSQVTMMFWYRQQPGQSLTLIATANQGSEATYESGFVIDKFPISRPNLTFSTLTVSNMSPEDSSIYLCSVGRQGFKETQYFGPGTRLLVL.

This clonotype appeared a few times. The V call is TRBV5-1, the J call TRBJ2-1, with a tentative D call TRBD1 (6 bases). The CDR3 runs to 16 residues. The V and J ends lost 0 bases and 4 bases respectively, with 14 bases between them. Germline loops: CDR1 SGHRS, CDR2 YFSETQ. CDR3 nucleotide sequence: TGCGCCAGCAGCTTGGTAGGGGGAAAGGGTTACAATGAGCAGTTCTTC. Its protein is CASSLVGGKGYNEQFF.

The chain is built from TRBV6-5 and TRBJ2-7; the match to TRBD1 covers 7 bases. The V and J ends lost 2 bases and 6 bases, in that order; junction bases with no gene match: 10. This CDR3 region has 15 residues. Germline V gene lookup returns CDR1 MNHEY and CDR2 SVGAGI. The CDR3 loop is CASSYTTGQDGEQYF. CDR3 DNA: TGTGCCAGCAGTTACACAACCGGACAGGATGGCGAGCAGTACTTC.

This clonotype was seen only a few times. CDR3 in amino acids: CASSQPGNEQFF. The CDR3 region has the DNA TGCGCCAGCAGCCAGCCAGGCAATGAGCAGTTCTTC. The chain carries TRBV5-1 and TRBJ2-1; D unclear. The CDR3 consists of 12 residues. Germline V CDR1 and CDR2: SGHRS, YFSETQ. V lost 4 bases and J 6 bases, leaving 8 bases between the germline ends.

This clonotype has a handful of counts. The rearrangement uses TRBV18 and TRBJ2-7; D not resolved. The CDR3 is 12 amino acids. V lost 3 bases and J lost 5, with 8 bases in between. CDR1 is KGHSH and CDR2 is LQKENI in the germline V gene. The CDR3 DNA follows: TGTGCCAGCTCACCCGCCCTGGACGAGCAGTACTTC. The encoded protein is CASSPALDEQYF.

The table lists this clonotype with a few counts. The chain uses TRBV5-1 and TRBJ2-3; D might be TRBD2 (5 bases). Germline values: CDR1 SGHRS, CDR2 YFSETQ. V lost 0 bases, J lost 4 bases, and 9 bases lay in between. The CDR3 extends over 14 amino acids. The CDR3 loop reads CASSLEAASDTQYF. In DNA, the CDR3 is TGCGCCAGCAGCTTGGAAGCGGCATCAGATACGCAGTATTTT.

The chain is built from TRBV11-1 and TRBJ2-1, with TRBD1 matching over 7 bases. This CDR3 comprises 18 residues. The junction had 17 bases not matched to a gene; V was cut back by 5 bases and J by 4 bases. Germline V gives CDR1 SGHAT, CDR2 FQDESV (reference sequence). CDR3 in DNA: TGTGCCAGCAGCCCACGACAGGGCTGGACTGATAAATACAATGAGCAGTTCTTC. Translation: CASSPRQGWTDKYNEQFF. Full variable domain (outside the CDR3, taken from reference TRBV11-1 and TRBJ2-1): EAEVAQSPRYKITEKSQAVAFWCDPISGHATLYWYRQILGQGPELLVQFQDESVVDDSQLPKDRFSAERLKGVDSTLKIQPAELGDSAMYLCASSPRQGWTDKYNEQFFGPGTRLTVL.

J is TRBJ2-5 and V is TRBV4-2; no reliable D call. Germline V gives CDR1 LGHNA, CDR2 YNFKEQ. This CDR3 region has 13 residues. Trimming removed 1 base from V and 5 bases from J, with 8 bases in between. For the CDR3, the DNA is TGTGCCAGCAGCCAAGGTCAATTGGAGACCCAGTACTTC. Protein sequence: CASSQGQLETQYF.

This clonotype was recorded many times. The rearrangement joins TRBV29-1 to TRBJ2-1, with 13 bases fitting TRBD2. Germline CDR1 is SQVTM and CDR2 is ANQGSEA. After removal of 4 bases from V and 6 bases from J, the junction contained 6 bases not matched to a gene. The CDR3 covers 15 residues. The CDR3 DNA reads as TGCAGCGTTGTGGGGGGACTAGCGGGGAGCAATGAGCAGTTCTTC. This translates into CSVVGGLAGSNEQFF.

The chain is built from TRBV7-8 and TRBJ2-7; 7 bases align to TRBD1. CDR1 SGHVS and CDR2 FQNEAQ come from the germline V gene. The J segment lost 3 bases and the V segment lost 5 bases, leaving 4 bases of the junction unmatched. This CDR3 is built from 13 residues. The CDR3 sequence: CASSVGTVYEQYF. CDR3 in DNA: TGTGCCAGCAGCGTTGGGACAGTCTACGAGCAGTACTTC.

This chain links TRBV18 with TRBJ1-3; no clear D. V lost 2 bases and J lost 4, with 6 bases in between. Germline-derived CDR1 and CDR2 are KGHSH and LQKENI. This CDR3 contains 13 residues. As DNA, the CDR3 is TGTGCCAGCTCACCAGAAGGGGGAAACACCATATATTTT. Translated: CASSPEGGNTIYF.

This clonotype was counted ten times or more. The chain links TRBV5-1 to TRBJ1-5, with D possibly being TRBD1 (6 bases). The germline CDR1 and CDR2 sequences are SGHRS and YFSETQ. This CDR3 has 15 residues. The V gene lost 4 bases and the J gene lost 7 bases, with 18 bases spanning the gap. The CDR3 spells CASSPGALGEQPQHF. CDR3 nucleotide sequence: TGCGCCAGCAGCCCAGGGGCCCTCGGGGAACAGCCCCAGCATTTT.

At least ten counts were recorded for this clonotype. DNA of the CDR3: TGCAGCGTTGGGGGGCTGGACAGCTCTAATGAAAAACTGTTTTTT. The encoded protein is CSVGGLDSSNEKLFF. The chain couples TRBV29-1 to TRBJ1-4, with D possibly matching TRBD1 (6 bases). Germline V gene data show CDR1 as SQVTM and CDR2 as ANQGSEA. The CDR3 is made up of 15 amino acids. V gave up 4 bases and J gave up 3 bases, with 15 bases separating them.

This clonotype has more than one count but fewer than ten. The chain has TRBV7-8 and TRBJ2-1, with a possible D match to TRBD2 (5 bases). Germline-derived CDR1 and CDR2 are SGHVS and FQNEAQ. Between the trimmed V and J ends, which lost 1 base and 6 bases, there was a span of 19 bases. This CDR3 contains 17 residues. The CDR3: CASSLEEVPATFNEQFF. CDR3 DNA: TGTGCCAGCAGCTTAGAGGAGGTCCCAGCTACCTTCAATGAGCAGTTCTTC.

This chain joins TRBV5-1 and TRBJ1-1; the match to TRBD1 covers 7 bases. The trim removed 4 bases at V and 4 bases at J, leaving 7 bases unmatched. CDR1 is SGHRS and CDR2 is YFSETQ in the germline V gene. The CDR3 spans 14 residues. As DNA, the CDR3 is TGCGCCAGCAGCGGGCTAGGGGGCGGCACTGAAGCTTTCTTT. Its protein is CASSGLGGGTEAFF. The full variable domain, its missing parts supplied by reference TRBV5-1 and TRBJ1-1, is KAGVTQTPRYLIKTRGQQVTLSCSPISGHRSVSWYQQTPGQGLQFLFEYFSETQRNKGNFPGRFSGRQFSNSRSEMNVSTLELGDSALYLCASSGLGGGTEAFFGQGTRLTVV.

This clonotype was counted a few times. The chain is built from TRBV10-3 and TRBJ2-5; D unresolved. The V end lost 2 bases, the J end lost 3 bases, and 7 bases lay between the germline ends. The CDR3 is 13 residues long. Germline V lookup: CDR1 ENHRY, CDR2 SYGVKD. CDR3 nucleotides: TGTGCCATCAGTGAGGGACCGGAAGAGACCCAGTACTTC. Amino acid sequence: CAISEGPEETQYF.

The J gene is TRBJ2-7, the V gene TRBV5-1; either TRBD1 or TRBD2 may fit D (6 bases each). CDR3 length equals 19 residues. Per the germline V gene, CDR1 is SGHRS and CDR2 is YFSETQ. V shed 5 bases and J shed 2 bases, with 29 bases lying between them. The CDR3 DNA sequence: TGCGCCAGCAGAATGGGCGGCGGGACACCCCCGTGGAGGCCCTACGAGCAGTACTTC. Its protein product is CASRMGGGTPPWRPYEQYF.

This clonotype was seen a handful of times. This sequence joins TRBV12-3 or TRBV12-4 and TRBJ1-1; D is possibly TRBD1 (5 bases). This CDR3 contains 14 residues. The V and J ends lost 6 bases and 6 bases respectively, with 17 bases between them. The CDR3 DNA sequence: TGTGCCAGCAGCCATTTGGGCAGGGCCCCTGAAGCTTTCTTT. Protein sequence: CASSHLGRAPEAFF.

The chain uses TRBV11-1 and TRBJ1-1; tentative D call: TRBD1 (5 bases). The CDR3 is made up of 19 amino acids. CDR1 and CDR2 from the germline V gene are SGHAT and FQDESV (reference sequence). Between the trimmed V and J ends, which lost 2 bases and 5 bases, there was a span of 27 bases. This chain's CDR3 is CASSLMSSGARMSGTEAFF. Written as DNA, the CDR3 is TGTGCCAGCAGCTTAATGTCTAGTGGGGCGCGAATGAGTGGGACTGAAGCTTTCTTT.

The chain links TRBV6-1 to TRBJ2-7; weak D call: TRBD2 (5 bases). Germline assignment: CDR1 MNHNS and CDR2 SASEGT. V shed 8 bases and J shed 4 bases, with 15 bases lying between them. The CDR3 sequence is 13 residues long. This chain's CDR3 is CASWQDGKYEQYF. The CDR3 DNA reads as TGTGCCAGCTGGCAGGACGGGAAATACGAGCAGTACTTC.

The J gene is TRBJ1-3, the V gene TRBV10-2; 8 nucleotides align to TRBD1. Germline-derived CDR1 and CDR2 are WSHSY and SAAADI. The junction had 9 bases not matched to a gene; V was cut back by 7 bases and J by 1 base. This CDR3 has 16 residues. CDR3 loop: CASTLGTGGSGNTIYF. The DNA of the CDR3 is TGCGCCAGCACCCTGGGCACAGGGGGGTCTGGAAACACCATATATTTT.

This clonotype was counted ten times or more. The chain joins TRBV7-2 to TRBJ2-7; D not certain. The germline V and J ends were trimmed by 7 bases and 6 bases, with 19 bases remaining between them. In germline, CDR1 is SGHTA, CDR2 FQGNSA. This CDR3 spans 14 amino acids. In nucleotides, the CDR3 is TGTGCCAGCACTAGAAGCGCAAAGGATAGCGAGCAGTACTTC. Encoded protein: CASTRSAKDSEQYF.

This clonotype was detected ten times or more. The chain recombines TRBV5-1 with TRBJ2-7; 7 nucleotides match TRBD1. CDR3 length: 17 amino acids. V trimming: 2 bases; J trimming: 1 base; junction bases outside the gene matches: 12. Germline loops: CDR1 SGHRS, CDR2 YFSETQ. The CDR3 reads CASSLALGTEISYEQYF. In DNA form, the CDR3 reads TGCGCCAGCAGCTTAGCCTTAGGGACAGAAATTTCCTACGAGCAGTACTTC. Based on the CDR3 plus reference TRBV5-1 and TRBJ2-7, the full variable domain is KAGVTQTPRYLIKTRGQQVTLSCSPISGHRSVSWYQQTPGQGLQFLFEYFSETQRNKGNFPGRFSGRQFSNSRSEMNVSTLELGDSALYLCASSLALGTEISYEQYFGPGTRLTVT.

The genes are TRBV29-1 and TRBJ2-7; D is tentatively TRBD1 or TRBD2 (5 bases each). The CDR3 has 13 amino acids. Germline lookup yields CDR1 SQVTM and CDR2 ANQGSEA. Trimming removed 7 bases at V and 3 bases at J, with 16 bases between. The CDR3 spells CSALRDGGYEQYF. In nucleotides, the CDR3 is TGCAGCGCTCTCCGGGACGGAGGCTACGAGCAGTACTTC.